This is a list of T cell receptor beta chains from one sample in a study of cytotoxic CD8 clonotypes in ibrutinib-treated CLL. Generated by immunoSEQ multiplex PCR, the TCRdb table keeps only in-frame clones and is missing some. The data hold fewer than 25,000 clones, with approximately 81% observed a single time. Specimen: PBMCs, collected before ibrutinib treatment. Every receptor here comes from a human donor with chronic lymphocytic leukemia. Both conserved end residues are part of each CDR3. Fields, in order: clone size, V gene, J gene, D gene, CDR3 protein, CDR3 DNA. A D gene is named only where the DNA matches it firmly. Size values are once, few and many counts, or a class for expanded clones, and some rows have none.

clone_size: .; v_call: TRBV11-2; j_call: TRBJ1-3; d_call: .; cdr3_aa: CASSLSPYGNTIYF; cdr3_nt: TGTGCCAGCAGCTTAAGTCCCTACGGAAACACCATATATTTT
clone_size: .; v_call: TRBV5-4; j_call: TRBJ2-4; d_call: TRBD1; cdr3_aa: CASSPSIQGVDSKNIQYF; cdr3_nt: TGTGCCAGCAGCCCCTCGATACAGGGGGTAGATTCCAAAAACATTCAGTACTTC
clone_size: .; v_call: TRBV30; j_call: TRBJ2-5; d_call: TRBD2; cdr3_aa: CAWSANPAGGPGGTQYF; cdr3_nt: TGTGCCTGGAGCGCCAACCCAGCGGGAGGGCCTGGCGGGACCCAGTACTTC
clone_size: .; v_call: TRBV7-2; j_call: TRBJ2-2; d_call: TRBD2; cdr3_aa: CASSLHGGAPGELFF; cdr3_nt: TGTGCCAGCAGCTTACACGGGGGGGCCCCCGGGGAGCTGTTTTTT
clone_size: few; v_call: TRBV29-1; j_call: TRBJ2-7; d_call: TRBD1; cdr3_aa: CSVVGVRGHEQYF; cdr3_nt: TGCAGCGTTGTAGGGGTCAGGGGGCACGAGCAGTACTTC
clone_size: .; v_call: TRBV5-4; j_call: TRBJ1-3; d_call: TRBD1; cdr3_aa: CASRPGGNAGNTIYF; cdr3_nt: TGTGCCAGCAGACCAGGGGGCAACGCTGGAAACACCATATATTTT
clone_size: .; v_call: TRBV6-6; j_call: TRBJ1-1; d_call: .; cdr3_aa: CAAAGLQVVNTEAFF; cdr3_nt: TGTGCCGCTGCGGGCCTCCAGGTGGTGAACACTGAAGCTTTCTTT
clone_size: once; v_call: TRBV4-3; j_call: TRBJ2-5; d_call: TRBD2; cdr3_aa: CASSQGGGLAGEETQYF; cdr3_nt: TGCGCCAGCAGCCAAGGCGGGGGACTAGCGGGAGAAGAGACCCAGTACTTC
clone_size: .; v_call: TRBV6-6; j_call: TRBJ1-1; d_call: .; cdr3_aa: CASSYSRNTEAFF; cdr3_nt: TGTGCCAGCAGTTACAGCAGGAACACTGAAGCTTTCTTT
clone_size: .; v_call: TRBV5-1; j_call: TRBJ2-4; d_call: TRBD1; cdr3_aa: CASSPEGQGLAKNIQYF; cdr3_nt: TGCGCCAGCAGCCCGGAAGGACAGGGCCTTGCCAAAAACATTCAGTACTTC